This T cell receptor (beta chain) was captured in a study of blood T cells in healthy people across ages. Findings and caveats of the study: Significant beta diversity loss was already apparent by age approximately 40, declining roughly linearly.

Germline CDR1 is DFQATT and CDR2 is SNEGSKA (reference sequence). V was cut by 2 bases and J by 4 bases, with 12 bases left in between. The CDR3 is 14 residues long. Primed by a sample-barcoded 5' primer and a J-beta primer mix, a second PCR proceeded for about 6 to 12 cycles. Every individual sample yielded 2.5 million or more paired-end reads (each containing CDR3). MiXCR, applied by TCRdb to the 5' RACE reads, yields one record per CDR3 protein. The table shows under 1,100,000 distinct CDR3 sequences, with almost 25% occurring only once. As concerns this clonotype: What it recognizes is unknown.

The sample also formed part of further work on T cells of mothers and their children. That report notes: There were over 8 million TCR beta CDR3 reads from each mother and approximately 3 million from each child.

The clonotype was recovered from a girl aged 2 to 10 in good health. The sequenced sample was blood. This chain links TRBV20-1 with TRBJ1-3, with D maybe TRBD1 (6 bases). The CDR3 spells CSARTARGGNTIYF. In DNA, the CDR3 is TGCAGTGCTAGAACAGCCAGGGGAGGAAACACCATATATTTT.